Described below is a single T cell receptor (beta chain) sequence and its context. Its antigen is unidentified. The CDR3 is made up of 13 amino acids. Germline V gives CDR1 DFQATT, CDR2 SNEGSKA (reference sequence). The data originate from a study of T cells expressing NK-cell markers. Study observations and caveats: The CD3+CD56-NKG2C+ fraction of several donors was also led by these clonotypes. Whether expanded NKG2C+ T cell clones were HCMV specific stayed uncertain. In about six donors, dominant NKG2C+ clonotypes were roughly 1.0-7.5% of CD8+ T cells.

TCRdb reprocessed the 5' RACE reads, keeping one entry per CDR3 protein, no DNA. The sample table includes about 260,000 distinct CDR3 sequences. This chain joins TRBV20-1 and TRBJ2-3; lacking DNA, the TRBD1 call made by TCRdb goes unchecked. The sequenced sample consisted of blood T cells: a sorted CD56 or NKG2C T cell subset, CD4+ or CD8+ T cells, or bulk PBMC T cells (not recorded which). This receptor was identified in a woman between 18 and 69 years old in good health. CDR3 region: CSARTAGADTQYF.